These 2 T cell receptor beta chains were all obtained from the same sample, sequenced in a study of cytomegalovirus exposure and HLA in healthy donors. Profiled with immunoSEQ multiplex PCR; TCRdb holds only in-frame clones, not every one. There are 220,000 or so clones in the sample; about 90% occur only once, and 0.85% to 1.2% lies in the top ten. The sequenced sample was PBMCs. All receptors derive from a woman under 30 in good health and CMV-seronegative.

The V gene is TRBV2, the J gene TRBJ2-4; 7 bases line up with TRBD2. Trimming cost V 2 bases and J 2 bases; bases outside gene matches: 6. The length of the CDR3 is 16 residues. CDR1 and CDR2 from the germline V gene are SNHLY and FYNNEI. This CDR3 is CASSELASGSKNIQYF. The CDR3 region has the DNA TGTGCCAGCAGTGAACTGGCTAGCGGATCCAAAAACATTCAGTACTTC.

The genes are TRBV7-8 and TRBJ2-1, with unresolved D. This CDR3 has 16 amino acids. V lost 4 bases and J 2 bases, leaving 15 bases between the germline ends. CDR1 SGHVS and CDR2 FQNEAQ come from the germline V gene. Here the CDR3 reads CASSSPRVPAYNEQFF. The CDR3, as DNA: TGTGCCAGCAGCTCTCCACGGGTTCCGGCCTACAATGAGCAGTTCTTC.